These 7 T cell receptor beta chains share one sample of origin, sequenced in a study of tumor and adjacent non-tumor tissue in lung cancer. TCRbeta libraries were built with three rounds of nested PCR, modified from ARM-PCR. TCRdb called the multiplex PCR reads again in MiXCR, with one record for every CDR3 protein. The sample contains fewer than 120,000 distinct CDR3 sequences, under 90% of which appear only once. No cell sorting was done before RNA was extracted from the tissue. The sample taken for sequencing was lung tumor tissue. The receptors come from a man between 65 and 85 years old with non-small cell lung cancer.

Turning to this clonotype: Germline is not matched at one junction end, which may reflect a read error. The chain has TRBV29-1 and TRBJ1-4, with D maybe TRBD1 (6 bases). Germline CDR1 reads SQVTM; CDR2 reads ANQGSEA. This CDR3 is 13 amino acids long. CDR3 DNA sequence: TGCAGCGTCGTGACAGGAAATGGTGAAAATCTGTTTTTT. This encodes CSVVTGNGENLFF.

The chain couples TRBV29-1 to TRBJ2-5; weak D call: TRBD1 (5 bases). The CDR3 runs 14 residues. The V end was cut by 5 bases, the J end by 5 bases, with 18 bases between. Germline V gene sequence: CDR1 SQVTM, CDR2 ANQGSEA. For the CDR3, the DNA is TGCAGCGTTATGCGGAACAGGTCTCGTGAGACCCAGTACTTC. Translation: CSVMRNRSRETQYF.

In regard to this clonotype: The junction and the germline gene differ at one end; a read error may be behind it. V gene TRBV11-1 combines with J gene TRBJ2-1; 10 bases agree with TRBD2. Germline loops: CDR1 SGHAT, CDR2 FQDESV (reference sequence). This CDR3 contains 17 residues. The CDR3 reads CDSSSIFSGRSVNGQFF. In nucleotides, the CDR3 is TGTGACAGCAGCTCCATCTTTAGCGGGAGGTCCGTCAATGGGCAGTTCTTC.

This CDR3 is CANNIPTSGELFF. The CDR3, as DNA: TGTGCCAATAACATACCGACTAGCGGGGAGCTGTTTTTT. The chain uses TRBV11-3 and TRBJ2-2; D is perhaps TRBD2 (6 bases). The germline V gene encodes CDR1 SGHNT and CDR2 YENEEA. Deletions cut 10 bases from V and 7 bases from J, with 16 bases between. This CDR3 is 13 amino acids long.

Concerning this clonotype itself: This may be a read error: a much more frequent sequence differs by one nucleotide. The chain recombines TRBV5-1 with TRBJ2-5; the match to TRBD1 covers 9 bases. This CDR3 is built from 11 residues. Germline CDR1 is SGHRS and CDR2 is YFSETQ. CDR3 nucleotide sequence: TGCGTCAGCCGCAACCAGGGACAGGGCTACTTC. Translation: CVSRNQGQGYF.

A remark on this clonotype: At one of its ends the junction is not consistent with the germline gene, which may arise from a read error. The CDR3 DNA sequence: TGTGCCATCAATGAGTTGGGAGGGCTGCAAGAGACCCAGTACTTC. Its protein is CAINELGGLQETQYF. The gene calls are TRBV10-3 and TRBJ2-5, with TRBD2 identical over 7 bases. Germline V CDR1 and CDR2: ENHRY, SYGVKD. The CDR3 loop spans 15 amino acids.

This clonotype was observed once. A read error is likely, as this CDR3 ends without the conserved phenylalanine or tryptophan. It is unclear where the CDR3 begins or ends on the DNA, so no DNA is shown, and the CDR3 is as TCRdb lists it. The chain combines TRBV6-6 with TRBJ1-2; TRBD1 reflects the table's D call only, with no check against the DNA. Including both end residues, the CDR3 is 14 amino acids long. Germline CDR1 and CDR2: MNHNY and SVGAGI (reference sequence). The CDR3 loop reads CASRGQGSIGMYTY.